This T cell receptor (beta chain) was identified in a study of response to subunit inactivated influenza vaccine. A single record per CDR3 protein comes from TCRdb applying MiXCR to the RT-PCR reads. The repertoire holds hundreds of thousands of distinct CDR3 sequences, with approximately 10% as singletons. V lost 4 bases to trimming and J lost 6 bases, with 10 bases between them. The length of the CDR3 is 12 residues. CDR1 and CDR2 from the germline V gene are MDHEN and SYDVKM. In regard to this clonotype: As yet, its antigen is unknown.

Study-level points and caveats: The study's authors posited that every seasonal influenza vaccination enlists few new T cells.

These same records also appear under a second study, on T cells expressing NK-cell markers. In that study: The authors generated TCR beta cDNA through 5'RACE template switching with UMIs.

The sample in question was PBMCs from blood, obtained on the day of vaccination. The receptor was derived from a man aged 50 or older who received an inactivated influenza vaccine. This sequence joins TRBV28 and TRBJ2-7; D gene uncertain. The chain's CDR3 is CASSSASFEQYF. CDR3 DNA: TGTGCCAGCAGTTCCGCATCGTTCGAGCAGTACTTC.